This T cell receptor (beta chain) stems from a study of molecular identifiers for immune sequencing clone quantification. TCRdb re-derived calls from the PCR reads in MiXCR, one entry per CDR3 protein. The sample lists under 600,000 distinct CDR3 sequences; about 21% were seen once. Libraries of naive CD8 T cells were made from around 20,000 to 1,000,000 sorted cells. They used 10%, 30% or 50% RNA. A note on this clonotype: Its antigen is still unknown. A much larger clone is a single base away; this may be a read error.

The study's findings and limits: Under 1% of molecules in naive cells, but over 98% of effector molecules, belonged to clones above 20 RNA copies. Investigators reportedly could detect spiked Jurkat TCR RNA from one cell among around 900,000 naive cells.

The clonotype was recovered from a human donor in good health. Some libraries in this study had Jurkat cell RNA spiked in. The material sequenced was naive CD8+ T cells from blood, with Jurkat cell RNA spiked in. The subset here: FACS-sorted CD8+CD4-CCR7+CD45RA+ naive T cells.

CDR3: CASSSSSDVLWGSGANALTF. CDR3 coding DNA: TGTGCCAGCAGTTCCTCGTCAGACGTCTTGTGGGGGTCTGGGGCCAACGCCCTGACTTTC. The rearrangement joins TRBV28 to TRBJ2-6, with D perhaps matching TRBD1 or TRBD2 (5 bases each). CDR3 length: 20 residues. Per germline, CDR1 MDHEN and CDR2 SYDVKM.